This T cell receptor beta chain was documented in a study of CD8 T cells in ankylosing spondylitis. Generation of TCR beta libraries employed quantitative 5'-RACE incorporating molecular barcodes. Using its own MiXCR run on the 5' RACE reads, TCRdb lists one record per CDR3 protein. The sample lists 350,000 or so distinct CDR3 sequences; 8% were seen once. Overall study results and limits: Both synovial fluid and blood in reactive arthritis had previously been reported to carry some motif variants. Matched ankylosing spondylitis synovial fluid reportedly showed significant enrichment of disease-linked clones. A TCR beta motif made of several highly homologous variants seemed typical of ankylosing spondylitis blood.

Comments on this clonotype: Its antigen is unknown.

V lost 0 bases and J lost 2, with 15 bases in between. The CDR3 consists of 16 residues. The germline gives CDR1 SGHRS, CDR2 YFSETQ. The sequence was collected from a male donor with ankylosing spondylitis. The sample taken for sequencing was blood, either unsorted or a sorted T cell fraction (not recorded which). J is TRBJ2-7 and V is TRBV5-1, with unresolved D. CDR3 coding DNA: TGCGCCAGCAGCTTGGGCCGGCTAACGGCCCCCTACGAGCAGTACTTC. Translated: CASSLGRLTAPYEQYF.